The 18 T cell receptor beta chains reported below all come from one sample, sequenced in a study of breast tumors, draining lymph nodes, adjacent tissues (dated by TCRdb to the mid-2010s). Libraries came from multiplex PCR. Sequencer: Illumina HiSeq 2000. TCRdb handled the public reads itself, with Q25 trimming in fastp and clone calling in MiXCR, and kept productive beta chains. Rows merge per CDR3 protein into single entries with the most common DNA and genes. The sample table shows 150,000 to 200,000 distinct CDR3 sequences, and 30% to 40% are seen once. Around 3.5% of the sample comes from the top ten. The axillary draining lymph nodes of breast cancer patients were the source of the lymph node samples. Sequencing was done on a sample of axillary lymph node tissue. The origin of the receptors is a female donor with breast cancer. Some clones in this sample may be carry-over from other donors' samples.

The table lists this clonotype with many counts. The gene calls are TRBV7-9 and TRBJ1-4; the D gene is possibly TRBD1 (6 bases). Trimming left V 6 bases short and J 8 bases short, with 10 bases between. The CDR3 is 12 residues long. Germline-derived CDR1 and CDR2 are SEHNR and FQNEAQ (reference sequence). For the CDR3, the DNA is TGTGCCAGCAGTCCTAGGGGGGAAAAACTGTTTTTT. The encoded protein is CASSPRGEKLFF.

This clonotype was counted ten times or more. The V gene is TRBV9, the J gene TRBJ2-3, with D perhaps TRBD2 (7 bases). From germline, CDR1 is SGDLS and CDR2 YYNGEE. The CDR3 has 16 amino acids. The germline V and J ends were trimmed by 0 bases and 3 bases, with 14 bases remaining between them. CDR3 loop: CASSVGGGQSTDTQYF. In nucleotides, the CDR3 is TGTGCCAGCAGCGTAGGGGGGGGCCAGAGTACAGATACGCAGTATTTT.

This chain joins TRBV3-1 and TRBJ2-1, with 9 bases that match TRBD2. V trimming: 1 base; J trimming: 6 bases; junction bases outside the gene matches: 7. The CDR3 extends over 16 amino acids. Germline-derived CDR1 and CDR2 are LGHDT and YNNKEL (reference sequence). The DNA for the CDR3 is TGTGCCAGCAGCCAAGTGGTTGCGGGAGGGCCCAATGAGCAGTTCTTC. This codes for CASSQVVAGGPNEQFF.

The gene calls are TRBV5-8 and TRBJ2-4; no clear D. V lost 3 bases, J lost 0 bases, and 4 bases lay in between. The length of the CDR3 is 13 residues. Germline CDR1 reads SGHTS; CDR2 reads YDEGEE. CDR3 protein: CASSYLAKNIQYF. The CDR3 coding sequence is TGTGCCAGCAGCTATCTAGCCAAAAACATTCAGTACTTC.

This clonotype appeared many times. The chain links TRBV12-3 or TRBV12-4 to TRBJ2-3, with D possibly being TRBD1 or TRBD2 (6 bases each). V gave up 2 bases and J gave up 1 base, with 10 bases separating them. This CDR3 region has 15 residues. In nucleotides, the CDR3 is TGTGCCAGCAGTTTATCGGGGGCGCGCACAGATACGCAGTATTTT. As protein: CASSLSGARTDTQYF.

This clonotype appeared many times. The gene calls are TRBV6-5 and TRBJ2-5; 8 positions agree with TRBD2. V lost 5 bases, J lost 3 bases, and 11 bases stayed unmatched. The CDR3 has 16 amino acids. Germline V gene lookup returns CDR1 MNHEY and CDR2 SVGAGI. CDR3 protein: CASSHAIAGWEETQYF. CDR3 bases: TGTGCCAGCAGTCACGCGATAGCGGGGTGGGAAGAGACCCAGTACTTC.

The chain links TRBV28 to TRBJ2-3; no clear D gene. With 10 bases removed from V and 2 bases from J, the gap between germline ends came to 10 bases. In germline, CDR1 is MDHEN, CDR2 SYDVKM. CDR3 size: 12 residues. CDR3 residues: CATQSFTDTQYF. The CDR3 DNA reads TGTGCCACCCAGAGTTTCACAGATACGCAGTATTTT.

This rearrangement joins TRBV6-1 to TRBJ1-2; 7 bases fit TRBD1. Germline V gene lookup returns CDR1 MNHNS and CDR2 SASEGT. V lost 5 bases, J lost 5 bases, and 17 bases stayed unmatched. The CDR3 extends over 17 amino acids. The CDR3 coding sequence is TGTGCCAGCAGTCTAGGAGGGGGCCTCGGGAGTGTTTATGGCTACACCTTC. Its translation is CASSLGGGLGSVYGYTF.

This clonotype showed up many times. The rearrangement joins TRBV29-1 to TRBJ2-3, with D unclear. The V and J ends lost 4 bases and 1 base respectively, with 6 bases between them. CDR3 size: 12 residues. The germline CDR1 and CDR2 sequences are SQVTM and ANQGSEA. The CDR3 sequence: CSVAAGTDTQYF. The CDR3 DNA sequence: TGCAGCGTTGCGGCAGGCACAGATACGCAGTATTTT.

This clonotype was recorded a few times. A much larger clone lies one base from this, so it may be a read error. V gene TRBV5-5 combines with J gene TRBJ2-7; either TRBD1 or TRBD2 may fit D (6 bases each). There are 16 residues in the CDR3. From germline, CDR1 is SGHKS and CDR2 YYEKEE (reference sequence). V gave up 4 bases and J gave up 6 bases, with 23 bases separating them. CDR3 DNA: TGTGCCAGCAGCGGAGTAGCGGCCAGGGGCTATCTCGAGCAGTACTTC. It translates to CASSGVAARGYLEQYF.

This clonotype showed up many times. The J gene is TRBJ1-2, the V gene TRBV4-2, with 10 bases matching TRBD1. Per the germline V gene, CDR1 is LGHNA and CDR2 is YNFKEQ. Trimming at V came to 4 bases and at J to 4 bases, leaving 9 bases not matched to a gene. There are 16 residues in the CDR3. CDR3 DNA sequence: TGTGCCAGCAGCCCACCCGGACAGGGGGAGAGCTATGGCTACACCTTC. This sequence encodes CASSPPGQGESYGYTF.

Turning to this clonotype: A read error may be the cause here, since a much bigger clone is one base away. The chain recombines TRBV20-1 with TRBJ2-7; D is undetermined. Germline values: CDR1 DFQATT, CDR2 SNEGSKA (reference sequence). CDR3 size: 12 residues. CDR3 loop: CSSQDVRNEPYF. CDR3 coding DNA: TGCAGTTCCCAGGACGTTCGGAACGAGCCGTACTTC.

As concerns this clonotype: This clone may be a read error of a much larger clone one base away. The rearrangement links TRBV20-1 to TRBJ2-7; D perhaps matches TRBD2 (6 bases). The CDR3 has 11 residues. Per the germline V gene, CDR1 is DFQATT and CDR2 is SNEGSKA (reference sequence). The chain's CDR3 is CSARGGNEQSF. The CDR3 DNA reads as TGCAGTGCTAGGGGGGGAAACGAGCAGTCCTTC.

The J gene is TRBJ2-3, the V gene TRBV10-1; 7 bases are shared with TRBD1. The CDR3 has 14 residues. Germline CDR1 reads WNHNN; CDR2 reads SYGVQD (reference sequence). The ends lost 9 bases at V and 4 bases at J; junction bases unmatched: 10. CDR3 region: CASVDRQGSDTQYF. CDR3 coding DNA: TGCGCCAGTGTTGACCGACAGGGTTCAGATACGCAGTATTTT.

At least ten counts were recorded for this clonotype. This chain joins TRBV5-1 and TRBJ2-3; D assignment may be TRBD1 or TRBD2 (7 bases each). The CDR3 runs 15 residues. Germline values: CDR1 SGHRS, CDR2 YFSETQ. V was trimmed by 7 bases and J by 4 bases, leaving 19 bases between them. CDR3 DNA: TGCGCCAGCTCCAAGGGAGGGGGCTTGGCAGATACGCAGTATTTT. This gives the protein CASSKGGGLADTQYF.

This clonotype was observed many times. J is TRBJ2-7 and V is TRBV4-1, with 9 nucleotides matching TRBD2. Unmatched junction bases numbered 4, after V lost 1 base and J lost 0 bases. Germline V lookup: CDR1 MGHRA, CDR2 YSYEKL. This CDR3 spans 16 amino acids. Here the CDR3 reads CASSQAFSGSSYEQYF. The CDR3 DNA sequence: TGCGCCAGCAGCCAAGCATTTAGCGGGAGCTCCTACGAGCAGTACTTC.

This clonotype was detected many times. The chain joins TRBV5-1 to TRBJ2-5; no definite D call. Germline CDR1 SGHRS, CDR2 YFSETQ. V lost 1 base, J lost 2 bases, and 6 bases lay in between. The CDR3 consists of 13 residues. The CDR3 here is CASSLNQQETQYF. The CDR3 coding sequence is TGCGCCAGCAGCTTGAACCAGCAAGAGACCCAGTACTTC.

This clonotype has at least ten counts. This rearrangement joins TRBV6-6 to TRBJ1-3; D might be TRBD1 (5 bases). The germline V and J ends were trimmed by 6 bases and 9 bases, with 9 bases remaining between them. CDR1 MNHNY and CDR2 SVGAGI come from the germline V gene (reference sequence). This CDR3 contains 11 residues. This CDR3 is CASSEGATIYF. The DNA of the CDR3 is TGTGCCAGCAGCGAAGGGGCCACCATATATTTT.